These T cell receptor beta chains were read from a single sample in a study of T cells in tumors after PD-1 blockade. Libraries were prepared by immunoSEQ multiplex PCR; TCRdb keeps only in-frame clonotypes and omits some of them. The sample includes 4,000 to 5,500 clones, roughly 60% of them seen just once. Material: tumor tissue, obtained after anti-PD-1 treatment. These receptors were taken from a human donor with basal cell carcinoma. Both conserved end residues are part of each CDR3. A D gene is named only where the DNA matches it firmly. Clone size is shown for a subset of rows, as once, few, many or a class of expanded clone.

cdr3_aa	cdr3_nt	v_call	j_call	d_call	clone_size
CASSLFGQSQETQYF	TGCGCCAGCAGCTTGTTTGGACAGAGCCAAGAGACCCAGTACTTC	TRBV5-1	TRBJ2-5	NA	NA
CASSPGDAGAGTQYF	TGTGCCAGCTCACCGGGGGATGCTGGGGCTGGGACCCAGTACTTC	TRBV18	TRBJ2-5	NA	large
CASSELTGGNYGYTF	TGTGCCAGCAGTGAACTGACAGGGGGTAACTATGGCTACACCTTC	TRBV6-1	TRBJ1-2	TRBD1	NA
CASRPWSSEAFF	TGTGCCAGCCGCCCTTGGAGTTCTGAAGCTTTCTTT	TRBV6-6	TRBJ1-1	NA	NA
CASSEAKGQGSEKLFF	TGTGCCAGCAGTGAAGCGAAGGGACAGGGTAGTGAAAAACTGTTTTTT	TRBV6-1	TRBJ1-4	TRBD1	NA
CASSEYPGNNEQFF	TGCGCCAGCAGTGAGTACCCCGGGAACAATGAGCAGTTCTTC	TRBV10-1	TRBJ2-1	NA	NA
CASSQRGGSYNEQFF	TGCGCCAGCAGCCAACGAGGGGGCTCCTACAATGAGCAGTTCTTC	TRBV4-1	TRBJ2-1	NA	few
CASSPIPGTASEQFF	TGTGCCAGCTCACCCATCCCGGGCACCGCGAGTGAGCAGTTCTTC	TRBV18	TRBJ2-1	NA	NA
CASRLASYNEQFF	TGTGCCAGCAGACTAGCGTCCTACAATGAGCAGTTCTTC	TRBV2	TRBJ2-1	TRBD2	NA
CASSQGLAVSTDTQYF	TGTGCCAGCAGCCAGGGACTAGCGGTTAGCACAGATACGCAGTATTTT	TRBV7-2	TRBJ2-3	TRBD2	NA
CASSVGEAFF	TGTGCCAGCAGTGTGGGTGAAGCTTTCTTT	TRBV2	TRBJ1-1	NA	few
CASSHIGGGHGYTF	TGCGCCAGCAGCCACATCGGAGGGGGCCATGGCTACACCTTC	TRBV4-1	TRBJ1-2	TRBD1	once
CASSLGLGKTQYF	TGTGCCAGCAGCCTAGGACTAGGCAAGACCCAGTACTTC	TRBV7-2	TRBJ2-5	TRBD2	NA
CASSHRITGEVNEQFF	TGTGCCAGCAGTCACCGAATAACAGGGGAGGTCAATGAGCAGTTCTTC	TRBV6-2/TRBV6-3	TRBJ2-1	NA	NA
CASRPNLGSNQPQHF	TGTGCCAGTAGACCCAACCTGGGTAGCAATCAGCCCCAGCATTTT	TRBV19	TRBJ1-5	NA	NA
CASSLNRGGYTF	TGCGCCAGCAGCTTGAACAGGGGCGGCTACACCTTC	TRBV5-1	TRBJ1-2	TRBD1	NA
CASSQDPLASSYNEQFF	TGTGCCAGCAGCCAAGATCCTCTAGCGTCCTCCTACAATGAGCAGTTCTTC	TRBV4-2	TRBJ2-1	NA	medium-sized
CASSFLPRDGANVLTF	TGTGCCAGCAGTTTTCTCCCCAGAGACGGGGCCAACGTCCTGACTTTC	TRBV27	TRBJ2-6	NA	NA
CASRRQGDTIYF	TGTGCCAGCAGGCGACAGGGGGACACCATATATTTT	TRBV2	TRBJ1-3	TRBD1	NA
CASSRDSDTQYF	TGTGCCAGCAGTCGGGACTCAGATACGCAGTATTTT	TRBV2	TRBJ2-3	NA	NA
CASSVVGGDYNEQFF	TGTGCCAGCAGCGTAGTTGGGGGGGACTACAATGAGCAGTTCTTC	TRBV9	TRBJ2-1	TRBD2	NA
CASSRGYEQFF	TGTGCCAGCAGTCGGGGTTATGAGCAGTTCTTC	TRBV6-5	TRBJ2-1	NA	NA
CASSTASSTTSYNEQFF	TGTGCCAGCAGCACAGCCTCTAGTACCACTTCCTACAATGAGCAGTTCTTC	TRBV7-3	TRBJ2-1	NA	NA
CASSLRGGNTGNTIYF	TGCGCCAGCAGCTTGAGGGGGGGCAATACTGGAAACACCATATATTTT	TRBV5-1	TRBJ1-3	NA	NA
CASSLDNEQFF	TGTGCCAGCAGTTTAGACAATGAGCAGTTCTTC	TRBV12-3/TRBV12-4	TRBJ2-1	NA	few
CASTLWALAGELFF	TGTGCCAGTACCCTGTGGGCACTGGCCGGGGAGCTGTTTTTT	TRBV19	TRBJ2-2	NA	few